This T cell receptor (beta chain) stems from a study of blood T cell repertoires in COVID-19. In the study overall: The United States, Italy and Spain provided the acute and convalescent COVID-19 samples. Nucleic acid was either cDNA or gDNA, and it came from T cells, B-cell-depleted T cells, or PBMCs.

Study processing details: Estimation of nucleated cell counts was performed using reference gene primer amplification. The assay was immunoSEQ multiplex PCR, and TCRdb's table has in-frame clones only and misses some. The V and J calls and clone size are taken from that table; D and trimming were inferred from the DNA. The table has about 73,000 clones, about 88% seen once. V lost 3 bases and J 9 bases, leaving 21 bases between the germline ends. CDR1 is DFQATT and CDR2 is SNEGSKA in the germline V gene (reference sequence). The CDR3 loop spans 15 amino acids. This clonotype originated in a man older than 75 with acute or convalescent COVID-19. Sequences were obtained from peripheral blood. The chain combines TRBV20-1 with TRBJ2-1; D may be TRBD2 (6 bases). The CDR3, as DNA: TGCAGTGCTAGTGTTATGGAGGGAGCTTCGGGTGAGCAGTTCTTC. It yields the protein CSASVMEGASGEQFF.